Listed below are T cell receptor beta chains from one sample, sequenced in a study of beta chain features in type 1 diabetes. Profiled with immunoSEQ multiplex PCR; TCRdb holds only in-frame clones, not every one. The table includes more than 140,000 clones, 9.7% detected once. Material: central memory CD4+ T cells from blood. The receptors here all came from a woman in her forties in good health. Both conserved end residues are part of each CDR3. The D gene is left open where the match is weak. A clone size is listed for some rows: how often the clone was seen (once, few, many), or a class if it is expanded.

>TRBJ2-3|NA|NA|TRBV5-6
TGTGCCAGCAGCAAAAGACTAAGGCCAGATACGCAGTATTTT
CASSKRLRPDTQYF
>TRBJ1-1|NA|NA|TRBV28
TGTGCCAGCAGTCCACGAGAGGGAGGCAAGAACACTGAAGCTTTCTTT
CASSPREGGKNTEAFF
>TRBJ2-7|few|TRBD1|TRBV7-9
TGTGCCAGCAGCCCGACAGGGATAGAGCAGTACTTC
CASSPTGIEQYF
>TRBJ2-3|few|TRBD1|TRBV4-3
TGCGCCAGCAGCCAGGGGACAGGGATGGCCGGCACAGATACGCAGTATTTT
CASSQGTGMAGTDTQYF
>TRBJ1-1|few|NA|TRBV7-8
TGTGCCAGCAGCTTAGACCACTCCCAGGGGAGGGGAGCTTTCTTT
CASSLDHSQGRGAFF
>TRBJ1-1|few|NA|TRBV9
TGTGCCAGCAGCCCTTGGGGCTCACAAGGGACTGAAGCTTTCTTT
CASSPWGSQGTEAFF
>TRBJ2-3|NA|TRBD2|TRBV5-1
TGCGCCAGCCGACTTGCGGGGGGCACAGATACGCAGTATTTT
CASRLAGGTDTQYF
>TRBJ2-5|NA|TRBD1|TRBV5-8
TGTGCCAGCAGCTTGGGGGACAGGGGTCTTTTGGAGACCCAGTACTTC
CASSLGDRGLLETQYF
>TRBJ1-1|few|NA|TRBV5-1
TGCGCCAGCAGCTTGGGGAGGAATCGGGTGAGCACTGAAGCTTTCTTT
CASSLGRNRVSTEAFF
>TRBJ2-1|NA|NA|TRBV10-3
TGTGCCATCAGTGAGTCCAGGTTCGTGCAGTTCTTC
CAISESRFVQFF
>TRBJ2-7|NA|NA|TRBV6-1
TGTGCCGCCAGAGGGACCTACGAGCAGTACTTC
CAARGTYEQYF
>TRBJ1-1|NA|TRBD1|TRBV6-6
TGTGCCAGCAGTACCCCACAGGGGGCCTACACTGAAGCTTTCTTT
CASSTPQGAYTEAFF
>TRBJ2-5|few|TRBD1|TRBV6-6
TGTGCCAGCAGTAGGACAGGGGGTTTACAGGAGACCCAGTACTTC
CASSRTGGLQETQYF
>TRBJ2-5|NA|NA|TRBV6-5
TGTGCCAGCAGTTACATCTTGGCGGATGGGGAGACCCAGTACTTC
CASSYILADGETQYF
>TRBJ2-5|few|NA|TRBV2
TGTGCCAGCAGTGAAAGGGGAATGGCCCAGTACTTC
CASSERGMAQYF
>TRBJ1-2|NA|NA|TRBV6-1
TGTGCCAGCAGGGAGCGGGGCTACACCTTC
CASRERGYTF
>TRBJ2-3|NA|NA|TRBV11-2
TGTGCCAGCAGCGCAACGGGTCGGAGCACAGATACGCAGTATTTT
CASSATGRSTDTQYF
>TRBJ1-1|few|NA|TRBV7-2
TGTGCCAGCAGCCCAGAGTTTGCCCCAGACAGACGCTGGAACACTGAAGCTTTCTTT
CASSPEFAPDRRWNTEAFF
>TRBJ2-2|NA|NA|TRBV9
TGTGCCAGCAGCGTAGCCGTGACCGGGGAGCTGTTTTTT
CASSVAVTGELFF
>TRBJ2-2|few|TRBD2|TRBV19
TGTGCCAGTAGCGGTCTAGCGGGGGTTGCCGGGGAGCTGTTTTTT
CASSGLAGVAGELFF
>TRBJ1-6|few|TRBD1|TRBV6-4
TGTGCCAGCAGCAAAGGACAGGGGGCGAATTCACCCCTCCACTTT
CASSKGQGANSPLHF
>TRBJ2-7|NA|TRBD1|TRBV2
TGTGCCACGAATCTACAGGGGCTCCCCTACGAGCAGTACTTC
CATNLQGLPYEQYF
>TRBJ2-1|few|TRBD2|TRBV6-1
TGTGCCAGCTCTACTAGCGGGGGGGACAATGAGCAGTTCTTC
CASSTSGGDNEQFF
>TRBJ1-2|few|NA|TRBV29-1
TGCAGCGTTGAGCCGACAGGCCTGGGCTATGGCTACACCTTC
CSVEPTGLGYGYTF
>TRBJ2-1|few|TRBD2|TRBV7-6
TGTGCCAGCAGCTTAGAGGGCAGCGGGGGGGCTGGCAATGAGCAGTTCTTC
CASSLEGSGGAGNEQFF
>TRBJ2-5|NA|TRBD1|TRBV5-1
TGCGCCAGCAGTTTTACCGGGACAGCCCAAGAGACCCAGTACTTC
CASSFTGTAQETQYF
>TRBJ2-1|many|TRBD2|TRBV25-1
TGTGCCAGCGGCGCACTAGCGGGGTACAATGAGCAGTTCTTC
CASGALAGYNEQFF
>TRBJ2-7|few|TRBD2|TRBV5-1
TGCGCCAGCAGCTTGGAGACGGGGGGCGAGCAGTACTTC
CASSLETGGEQYF
>TRBJ2-5|many|NA|TRBV4-3
TGCGCCAGCAGCCAGGGTGCTAGCCAAGGAGAGACCCAGTACTTC
CASSQGASQGETQYF
>TRBJ2-1|NA|NA|TRBV19
TGTGCCAGTAAGGATCAGGGGAATGAGCAGTTCTTC
CASKDQGNEQFF
>TRBJ1-3|once|NA|TRBV9
TGTGCCAGCAGCGTTGGGGCAGGGGTGTCTGGAAACACCATATATTTT
CASSVGAGVSGNTIYF
>TRBJ2-1|NA|TRBD2|TRBV4-2
TGTGCCAGCCTCGCGGGGGGCCACAATGAGCAGTTCTTC
CASLAGGHNEQFF
>TRBJ2-7|few|TRBD1|TRBV6-5
TGTGCCAGCAGAGCCGGGACAGGGATCTACGAGCAGTACTTC
CASRAGTGIYEQYF
>TRBJ1-5|few|NA|TRBV2
TGTGCCAGCATCTCCGGTTACTCAGGGGATATGAATCAGCCCCAGCATTTT
CASISGYSGDMNQPQHF
>TRBJ1-1|few|NA|TRBV10-3
TGTGCCATCAGTGGCTCGGGCACTGAAGCTTTCTTT
CAISGSGTEAFF
>TRBJ1-1|few|NA|TRBV5-6
TGTGCCAGCAGCTTACCCCAGGGATGGACTGAAGCTTTCTTT
CASSLPQGWTEAFF
>TRBJ2-7|NA|TRBD1|TRBV7-9
TGTGCCAGCAGCCGAGGATCAGGGGGCCGGTACGAGCAGTACTTC
CASSRGSGGRYEQYF
>TRBJ1-2|few|NA|TRBV10-3
TGTGCCATCAGCGATAACGGGGGGTCGGTCTATGGCTACACCTTC
CAISDNGGSVYGYTF
>TRBJ1-5|few|NA|TRBV4-3
TGCGCCAGCAGCCAATCGCGGAATCAGCCCCAGCATTTT
CASSQSRNQPQHF
>TRBJ2-3|few|TRBD2|TRBV11-2
TGTGCCAGCAGCTTTTTAGCGGGGGGGGTCACAGATACGCAGTATTTT
CASSFLAGGVTDTQYF
>TRBJ2-5|few|TRBD2|TRBV7-8
TGTGCCAGCAGCCCCTACGCGGGGGGCGGACAAGAGACCCAGTACTTC
CASSPYAGGGQETQYF